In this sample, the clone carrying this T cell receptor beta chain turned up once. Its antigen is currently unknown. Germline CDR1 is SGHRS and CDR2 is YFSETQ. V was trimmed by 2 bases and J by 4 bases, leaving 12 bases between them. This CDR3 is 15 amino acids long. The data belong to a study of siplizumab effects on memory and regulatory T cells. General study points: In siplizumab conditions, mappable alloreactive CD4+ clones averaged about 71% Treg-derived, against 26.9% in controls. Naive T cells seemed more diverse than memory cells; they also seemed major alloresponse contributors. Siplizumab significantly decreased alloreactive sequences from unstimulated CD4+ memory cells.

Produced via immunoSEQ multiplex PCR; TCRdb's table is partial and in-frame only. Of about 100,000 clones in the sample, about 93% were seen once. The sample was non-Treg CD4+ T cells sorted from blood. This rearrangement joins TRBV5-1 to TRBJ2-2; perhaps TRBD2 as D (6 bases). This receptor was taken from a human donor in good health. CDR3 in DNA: TGCGCCAGCAGCTTCGGGCAGGGAGGCACCGGGGAGCTGTTTTTT. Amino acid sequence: CASSFGQGGTGELFF.